These 15 T cell receptor beta chains came from one sample sequenced in a study of CD8 T cells in Susac syndrome. RNA in amounts of 0.5 to 1 ug was reverse transcribed with random hexamers. TCRdb re-analysed the immunoSEQ multiplex PCR reads in MiXCR, keeping a single row per CDR3 protein. Seen here are 180,000 or so distinct CDR3 sequences, 90% to 95% observed once, and the top ten hold about 0.13%. Sequencing was carried out using CD4+ T cells from PBMCs. The receptors were gathered from a human donor in good health.

The chain combines TRBV9 with TRBJ2-3, with 7 bases that match TRBD2. The CDR3 spans 17 residues. Germline assignment: CDR1 SGDLS and CDR2 YYNGEE. V trimming: 0 bases; J trimming: 6 bases; junction bases outside the gene matches: 13. CDR3 amino acids: CASSVGGRGGGSDTQYF. The CDR3 nucleotides read TGTGCCAGCAGCGTAGGTGGCCGGGGCGGGGGTTCGGATACGCAGTATTTT.

V is TRBV12-3 or TRBV12-4 and J is TRBJ1-3; D is possibly TRBD1 (6 bases). The CDR3 totals 15 residues. V gave up 5 bases and J gave up 0 bases, with 11 bases separating them. The CDR3 DNA reads TGTGCCAGCAGTGCGACAGGCTCCTCTGGAAACACCATATATTTT. This codes for CASSATGSSGNTIYF.

CDR3 nucleotides: TGTGCCAGCAGGGGCGGGACAGCTAAAACCGGGGAGCTGTTTTTT. It encodes CASRGGTAKTGELFF. The genes are TRBV12-3 or TRBV12-4 and TRBJ2-2, with a possible D match to TRBD1 (7 bases). This CDR3 has 15 residues. V gave up 6 bases and J gave up 5 bases, with 16 bases separating them.

J is TRBJ1-1 and V is TRBV7-9, with D uncertain. The germline gives CDR1 SEHNR, CDR2 FQNEAQ (reference sequence). The CDR3 loop spans 14 amino acids. V was trimmed by 8 bases and J by 1 base, leaving 14 bases between them. CDR3 residues: CASCRVAGNTEAFF. The CDR3 DNA reads as TGTGCCAGCTGCCGGGTAGCAGGGAACACTGAAGCTTTCTTT.

The rearrangement links TRBV29-1 to TRBJ2-1; no reliable D call. The CDR3 runs 16 residues. Trimming pared 5 bases from V and 3 bases from J, leaving 20 bases between. Per the germline V gene, CDR1 is SQVTM and CDR2 is ANQGSEA. This CDR3 reads CSVPYSGDPRYNEQFF. Written as DNA, the CDR3 is TGCAGCGTTCCATATTCCGGTGACCCCCGCTACAATGAGCAGTTCTTC.

The chain is built from TRBV28 and TRBJ1-2, with D unresolved. Germline V CDR1 and CDR2: MDHEN, SYDVKM. Trimming stripped 2 bases from V and 5 bases from J, with 6 bases between. The CDR3 runs 12 residues. The CDR3 DNA sequence: TGTGCCAGCAGTTTAGAGGATTATGGCTACACCTTC. Protein: CASSLEDYGYTF.

This clonotype was counted a single time. V gene TRBV20-1 combines with J gene TRBJ2-7, with 10 bases lining up with TRBD1. Germline V gene sequence: CDR1 DFQATT, CDR2 SNEGSKA (reference sequence). V shed 6 bases and J 6 bases; nucleotides not matched to a gene: 14. This CDR3 comprises 15 residues. The CDR3 sequence is CSAKPRDRGRSEQYF. For the CDR3, the DNA is TGCAGTGCCAAACCCCGGGACAGGGGACGGAGCGAGCAGTACTTC.

The chain has TRBV5-1 and TRBJ2-1, with D perhaps TRBD2 (6 bases). The germline gives CDR1 SGHRS, CDR2 YFSETQ. The CDR3 length is 16 residues. Trimming removed 0 bases from V and 7 bases from J, with 17 bases in between. The CDR3 region is CASSLVVGPGRNEQFF. For the CDR3, the DNA is TGCGCCAGCAGCTTGGTGGTGGGGCCAGGGAGGAATGAGCAGTTCTTC.

This clonotype was picked up one time. V and J are TRBV10-3 and TRBJ1-2; 9 nucleotides align to TRBD1. The CDR3 contains 13 residues. The V gene end was trimmed by 6 bases and the J gene end by 3 bases; junction bases not matched to a gene: 2. CDR1 and CDR2 from the germline V gene are ENHRY and SYGVKD. CDR3 loop: CAIRDRGDYGYTF. The DNA of the CDR3 is TGTGCCATCAGGGACAGGGGAGACTATGGCTACACCTTC.

This rearrangement joins TRBV6-2 or TRBV6-3 to TRBJ2-1, with 9 bases identical to TRBD1. The CDR3 extends over 12 amino acids. Germline trimming cut 6 bases from V and 12 bases from J; bases unmatched to any gene: 6. The germline gives CDR1 MNHEY, CDR2 SVGEGT. The CDR3 here is CASRPTGGRQFF. CDR3 DNA sequence: TGTGCCAGCAGGCCTACAGGGGGCAGGCAGTTCTTC.

The chain uses TRBV15 and TRBJ1-2; D not certain. Germline loops: CDR1 LNHNV, CDR2 YYDKDF (reference sequence). The CDR3 runs to 13 residues. Trimming removed 0 bases at V and 0 bases at J, with 2 bases between. CDR3: CATSRDTNYGYTF. Here the CDR3 DNA reads TGTGCCACCAGCAGAGATACTAACTATGGCTACACCTTC.

This clonotype was picked up one time. This chain uses TRBV7-2 with TRBJ2-7, with 12 bases lining up with TRBD2. The length of the CDR3 is 17 residues. With V trimmed by 0 bases and J by 5 bases, 8 bases remained unmatched. The germline gives CDR1 SGHTA, CDR2 FQGNSA. CDR3 protein: CASSLARTSGVPHEQYF. The CDR3 nucleotides read TGTGCCAGCAGCTTAGCGAGGACTAGCGGGGTTCCGCACGAGCAGTACTTC.

This chain connects TRBV30 to TRBJ2-5; 7 bases align to TRBD1. The CDR3 is 15 amino acids. The germline CDR1 and CDR2 sequences are GTSNPN and SVGIG (reference sequence). Germline trimming cut 1 base from V and 4 bases from J; bases unmatched to any gene: 9. CDR3 residues: CAWSALTGNRETQYF. For the CDR3, the DNA is TGTGCCTGGAGTGCCCTGACAGGGAACCGAGAGACCCAGTACTTC.

The rearrangement uses TRBV18 and TRBJ1-4; D is ambiguous. Between the trimmed V and J ends, which lost 1 base and 0 bases, there was a span of 9 bases. This CDR3 is built from 16 residues. Germline V gene data show CDR1 as KGHSH and CDR2 as LQKENI. As DNA, the CDR3 is TGTGCCAGCTCACCACGGAGGCCTGCAACTAATGAAAAACTGTTTTTT. Translation gives CASSPRRPATNEKLFF.

The V and J genes are TRBV4-3 and TRBJ2-7, with TRBD1 matching over 11 bases. The CDR3 sequence is 16 residues long. CDR1 is LGHNA, CDR2 YSLEER, per germline. J lost 3 bases, V lost 3 bases, and 7 bases had no gene match. CDR3 sequence (DNA): TGCGCCAGCAGCCACCGGACCGGGACAGGGGGCTACGAGCAGTACTTC. This sequence encodes CASSHRTGTGGYEQYF.